The 5 T cell receptor beta chains listed next were all sequenced from one sample in a study of radiation and T cells in renal cell carcinoma. As for time point: blood 2 weeks post-SBRT. Sample treatment: 15 Gy SBRT to primary tumor, nephrectomy 4 weeks later. TCRdb's copy holds only in-frame clones and misses some; the assay was immunoSEQ multiplex PCR. The sample lists roughly 60,000 clones, around 77% occurring once. The sample in question was blood, obtained from a patient whose treatment included radiotherapy and nephrectomy. The receptors shown here come from a man in his fifties or sixties with renal cell carcinoma.

The J gene is TRBJ2-5, the V gene TRBV19; 9 bases fit TRBD2. Per the germline V gene, CDR1 is LNHDA and CDR2 is SQIVND (reference sequence). CDR3 length equals 18 residues. V was clipped by 0 bases and J by 2 bases; unmatched bases: 10. CDR3 in amino acids: CASSIDGATAGGQETQYF. The CDR3 region has the DNA TGTGCCAGTAGTATAGATGGGGCGACTGCGGGGGGGCAAGAGACCCAGTACTTC.

The rearrangement uses TRBV6-5 and TRBJ1-1, with 7 bases fitting TRBD1. The junction had 8 bases not matched to a gene; V was cut back by 6 bases and J by 4 bases. The CDR3 totals 14 residues. Germline V gene sequence: CDR1 MNHEY, CDR2 SVGAGI. The CDR3 spells CASRNRGGGTEAFF. The CDR3 bases are TGTGCCAGCAGGAACAGGGGTGGAGGCACTGAAGCTTTCTTT.

The rearrangement links TRBV5-1 to TRBJ2-7, with 7 bases matching TRBD1. V gave up 5 bases and J gave up 6 bases; unmatched junction bases: 14. This CDR3 has 15 residues. From germline, CDR1 is SGHRS and CDR2 YFSETQ. CDR3 nucleotide sequence: TGCGCCAGCAGTCGTGCGCCGGGACAGCAAGTCGAGCAGTACTTC. This sequence encodes CASSRAPGQQVEQYF.

This chain connects TRBV10-1 to TRBJ2-3; possibly TRBD2 for D (5 bases). Trimming removed 4 bases at V and 5 bases at J, with 13 bases between. The germline V gene has CDR1 WNHNN and CDR2 SYGVQD (reference sequence). The CDR3 spans 14 residues. CDR3 protein: CASSAVVRGDTQYF. The CDR3, as DNA: TGCGCCAGCAGTGCAGTAGTTCGGGGAGATACGCAGTATTTT.

This chain uses TRBV9 with TRBJ1-2, with D uncertain. The CDR3 length is 12 residues. In germline, CDR1 is SGDLS, CDR2 YYNGEE. Trimming shortened V by 4 bases and J by 6 bases, and 10 bases separated the two germline ends. The CDR3 loop is CASSSQLHGYTF. The CDR3 region has the DNA TGTGCCAGCAGCTCGCAACTCCATGGCTACACCTTC.